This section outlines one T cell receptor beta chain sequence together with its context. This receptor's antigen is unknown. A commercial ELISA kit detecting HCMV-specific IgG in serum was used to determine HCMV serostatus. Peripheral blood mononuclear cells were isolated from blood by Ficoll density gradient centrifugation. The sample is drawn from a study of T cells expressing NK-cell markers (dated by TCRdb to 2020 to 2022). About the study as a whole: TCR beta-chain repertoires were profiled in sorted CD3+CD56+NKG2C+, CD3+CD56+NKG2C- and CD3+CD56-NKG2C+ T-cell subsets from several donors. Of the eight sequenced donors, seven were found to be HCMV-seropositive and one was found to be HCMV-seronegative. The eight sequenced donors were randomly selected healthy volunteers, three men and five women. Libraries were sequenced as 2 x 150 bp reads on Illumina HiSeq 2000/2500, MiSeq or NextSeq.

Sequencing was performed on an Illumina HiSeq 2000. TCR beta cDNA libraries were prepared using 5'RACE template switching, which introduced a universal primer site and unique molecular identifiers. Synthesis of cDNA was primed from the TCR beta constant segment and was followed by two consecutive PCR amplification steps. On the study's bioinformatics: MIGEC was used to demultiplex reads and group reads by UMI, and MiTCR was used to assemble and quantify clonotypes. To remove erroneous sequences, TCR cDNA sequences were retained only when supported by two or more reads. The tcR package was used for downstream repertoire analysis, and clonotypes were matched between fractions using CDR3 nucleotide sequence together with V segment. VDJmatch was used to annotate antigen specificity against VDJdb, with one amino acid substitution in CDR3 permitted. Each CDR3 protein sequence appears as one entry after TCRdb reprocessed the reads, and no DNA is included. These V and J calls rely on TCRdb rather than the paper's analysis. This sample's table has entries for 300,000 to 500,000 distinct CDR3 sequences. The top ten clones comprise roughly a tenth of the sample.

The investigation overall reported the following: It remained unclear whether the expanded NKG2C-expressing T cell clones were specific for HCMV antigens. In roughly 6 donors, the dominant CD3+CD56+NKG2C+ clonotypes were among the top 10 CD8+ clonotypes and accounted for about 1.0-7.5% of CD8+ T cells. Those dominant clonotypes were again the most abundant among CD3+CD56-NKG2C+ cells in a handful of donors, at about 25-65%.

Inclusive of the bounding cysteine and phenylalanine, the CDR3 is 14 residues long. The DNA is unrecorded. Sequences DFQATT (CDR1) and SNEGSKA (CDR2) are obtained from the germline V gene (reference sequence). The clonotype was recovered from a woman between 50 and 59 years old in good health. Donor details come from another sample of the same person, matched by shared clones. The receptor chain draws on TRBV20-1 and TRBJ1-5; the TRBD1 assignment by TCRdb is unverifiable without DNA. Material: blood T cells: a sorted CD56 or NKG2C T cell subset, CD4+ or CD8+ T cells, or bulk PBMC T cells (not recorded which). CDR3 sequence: CSYSGTGLNQPQHF.